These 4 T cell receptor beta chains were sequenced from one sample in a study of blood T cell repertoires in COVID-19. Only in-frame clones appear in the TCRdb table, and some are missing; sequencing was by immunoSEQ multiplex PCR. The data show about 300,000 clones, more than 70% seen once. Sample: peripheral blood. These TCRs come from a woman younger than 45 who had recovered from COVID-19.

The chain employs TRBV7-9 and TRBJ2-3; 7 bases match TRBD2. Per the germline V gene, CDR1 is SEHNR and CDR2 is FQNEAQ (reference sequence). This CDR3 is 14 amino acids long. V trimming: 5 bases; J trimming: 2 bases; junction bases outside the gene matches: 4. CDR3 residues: CASSLSGATDTQYF. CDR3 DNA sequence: TGTGCCAGCAGCCTAAGCGGGGCCACAGATACGCAGTATTTT.

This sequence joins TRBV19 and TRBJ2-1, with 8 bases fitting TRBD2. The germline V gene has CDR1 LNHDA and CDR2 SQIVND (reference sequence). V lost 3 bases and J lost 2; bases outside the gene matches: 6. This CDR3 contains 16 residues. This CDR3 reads CASSMGRGGAYNEQFF. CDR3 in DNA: TGTGCCAGTAGTATGGGCCGGGGGGGCGCCTACAATGAGCAGTTCTTC.

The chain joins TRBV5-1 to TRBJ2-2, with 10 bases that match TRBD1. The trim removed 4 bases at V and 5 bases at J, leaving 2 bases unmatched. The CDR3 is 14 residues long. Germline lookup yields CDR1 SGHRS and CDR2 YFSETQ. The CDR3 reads CASSRDRGTGELFF. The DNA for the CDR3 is TGCGCCAGCAGCCGGGACAGGGGAACCGGGGAGCTGTTTTTT.

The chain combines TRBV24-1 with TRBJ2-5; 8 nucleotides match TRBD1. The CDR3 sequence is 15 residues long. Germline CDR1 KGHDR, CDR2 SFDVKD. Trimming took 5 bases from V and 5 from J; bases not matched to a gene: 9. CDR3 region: CATSVSGGLWETQYF. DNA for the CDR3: TGTGCCACCAGTGTATCAGGGGGCCTGTGGGAGACCCAGTACTTC.